Each of the 15 T cell receptor beta chains below was sequenced from the same sample in a study of identical twins listed by TCRdb under 2016. To prepare the library, 5' RACE was applied. Sequenced using an Illumina HiSeq 2000. TCRdb trimmed public reads at Q25 via fastp, called clones via MiXCR and kept in-frame beta chains. Here each entry gathers all rows of one CDR3 protein and keeps the most common genes and DNA. For this sample there are about 720,000 distinct CDR3 sequences; 8.6% appear just once. Of the sample, 0.75% to 1% is held by the ten largest clones. The same data also went into a second study, on yellow fever vaccine responses in identical twins.

Specimen: PBMCs. The receptors stem from a woman between 18 and 29 years old in good health.

The chain carries TRBV25-1 and TRBJ1-2, with D possibly matching TRBD1 (5 bases). Germline-derived CDR1 and CDR2 are MGHDK and SYGVNS. The V and J ends lost 1 base and 0 bases respectively, with 9 bases between them. The length of the CDR3 is 15 residues. The DNA for the CDR3 is TGTGCCAGCAGTGAATCGGACACCCCTAACTATGGCTACACCTTC. Its translation: CASSESDTPNYGYTF.

CDR3 region: CASSLGLQGYNEQFF. CDR3 nucleotide sequence: TGTGCCAGCAGTTTGGGCCTACAGGGTTACAATGAGCAGTTCTTC. The rearrangement uses TRBV12-3 or TRBV12-4 and TRBJ2-1, with a possible D match to TRBD1 (6 bases). The CDR3 totals 15 residues. V lost 3 bases, J lost 4 bases, and 13 bases lay in between.

The chain has TRBV5-1 and TRBJ2-1; D is possibly TRBD2 (6 bases). The CDR3 has 15 residues. From germline, CDR1 is SGHRS and CDR2 YFSETQ. Trimming shortened V by 2 bases and J by 0 bases, and 9 bases separated the two germline ends. In DNA, the CDR3 is TGCGCCAGCAGCTTTCGCGGGGTCTCCTACAATGAGCAGTTCTTC. It yields the protein CASSFRGVSYNEQFF. The variable domain in full, completed from reference TRBV5-1 and TRBJ2-1, reads KAGVTQTPRYLIKTRGQQVTLSCSPISGHRSVSWYQQTPGQGLQFLFEYFSETQRNKGNFPGRFSGRQFSNSRSEMNVSTLELGDSALYLCASSFRGVSYNEQFFGPGTRLTVL.

The genes are TRBV5-1 and TRBJ1-3; 8 nucleotides align to TRBD1. The ends lost 4 bases at V and 2 bases at J; junction bases unmatched: 8. Germline CDR1 SGHRS, CDR2 YFSETQ. The CDR3 is 16 amino acids. CDR3 sequence (DNA): TGCGCCAGCAGCGGGACTCCAGGGGGCACTGGAAACACCATATATTTT. Translation gives CASSGTPGGTGNTIYF.

This clonotype occurred a few times. CDR3: CASSLYAGSYEQYF. The CDR3 region has the DNA TGTGCCAGCAGCCTCTATGCGGGCTCCTACGAGCAGTACTTC. The V and J genes are TRBV6-2 or TRBV6-3 and TRBJ2-7; D might be TRBD2 (5 bases). Germline lookup yields CDR1 MNHEY and CDR2 SVGEGT. The CDR3 is made up of 14 amino acids. V dropped 6 bases and J dropped 0 bases, with 12 bases sitting between them.

This clonotype was observed many times. The chain couples TRBV10-3 to TRBJ1-2; weak D call: TRBD1 (6 bases). The V gene lost 2 bases and the J gene lost 0 bases, with 13 bases spanning the gap. The CDR3 sequence is 16 residues long. Per germline, CDR1 ENHRY and CDR2 SYGVKD. This CDR3 is CAISEEWTATNYGYTF. The CDR3, as DNA: TGTGCCATCAGTGAGGAATGGACAGCCACTAACTATGGCTACACCTTC.

V and J are TRBV10-3 and TRBJ2-2, with D possibly TRBD2 on 7 matching bases. Between the trimmed V and J ends, which lost 5 bases and 2 bases, there was a span of 18 bases. Germline V lookup: CDR1 ENHRY, CDR2 SYGVKD. This CDR3 is 17 amino acids long. The CDR3 reads CAISPLEGGLNTGELFF. CDR3 sequence (DNA): TGTGCCATCAGTCCACTGGAGGGGGGGCTTAACACCGGGGAGCTGTTTTTT.

The rearrangement uses TRBV5-5 and TRBJ1-1, with 9 bases matching TRBD1. Trimming took 1 base from V and 4 from J; bases not matched to a gene: 8. This CDR3 comprises 16 residues. Germline V CDR1 and CDR2: SGHKS, YYEKEE (reference sequence). The CDR3: CASSLRTGAGGTEAFF. DNA for the CDR3: TGTGCCAGCAGCTTGCGGACAGGGGCTGGGGGCACTGAAGCTTTCTTT.

The sample holds many counts of this clonotype. The J gene is TRBJ2-7, the V gene TRBV12-3 or TRBV12-4; 9 nucleotides line up with TRBD1. V was clipped by 5 bases and J by 3 bases; unmatched bases: 8. CDR3 length equals 15 residues. The CDR3 nucleotides read TGTGCCAGCAGTCCGGAAGGGACAGGGATCTACGAGCAGTACTTC. It encodes CASSPEGTGIYEQYF.

This clonotype was seen more than once but under ten times. The chain combines TRBV29-1 with TRBJ1-4, with a weak D call TRBD1 (5 bases). Between the trimmed V and J ends, which lost 4 bases and 11 bases, there was a span of 14 bases. The CDR3 runs to 12 residues. Germline V gene sequence: CDR1 SQVTM, CDR2 ANQGSEA. This CDR3 reads CSVVDTVLKLFF. In DNA, the CDR3 is TGCAGCGTTGTGGACACCGTTCTTAAACTGTTTTTT.

A few counts support this clonotype. The chain has TRBV28 and TRBJ2-5; weak D call: TRBD1 (5 bases). V was trimmed by 1 base and J by 4 bases, leaving 13 bases between them. Per the germline V gene, CDR1 is MDHEN and CDR2 is SYDVKM. There are 15 residues in the CDR3. Written as DNA, the CDR3 is TGTGCCAGCAGTTTATCAGGGTGGAGAAGAGAGACCCAGTACTTC. It yields the protein CASSLSGWRRETQYF.

This clonotype was detected many times. V usage is TRBV27 and J usage is TRBJ2-3; a weak D match, TRBD2 (5 bases). The CDR3 has 13 amino acids. V was shortened by 11 bases and J by 0 bases, with 12 bases between the two germline ends. Germline loops: CDR1 MNHEY, CDR2 SMNVEV (reference sequence). The CDR3 here is CASRTGSTDTQYF. As DNA, the CDR3 is TGTGCCTCCCGGACTGGAAGCACAGATACGCAGTATTTT.

This clonotype was seen ten or more times. The chain has TRBV5-1 and TRBJ1-4; maybe TRBD1 (5 bases). The V and J ends lost 0 bases and 8 bases respectively, with 14 bases between them. The germline CDR1 and CDR2 sequences are SGHRS and YFSETQ. The CDR3 runs 15 residues. The CDR3 here is CASSLAGQGLEKLFF. The DNA for the CDR3 is TGCGCCAGCAGCTTGGCGGGGCAGGGCTTGGAAAAACTGTTTTTT. Supplemented by reference TRBV5-1 and TRBJ1-4, the full variable domain reads KAGVTQTPRYLIKTRGQQVTLSCSPISGHRSVSWYQQTPGQGLQFLFEYFSETQRNKGNFPGRFSGRQFSNSRSEMNVSTLELGDSALYLCASSLAGQGLEKLFFGSGTQLSVL.

A single count supports this clonotype. The chain links TRBV11-2 to TRBJ2-7; a possible D gene is TRBD1 (5 bases). Germline CDR1 and CDR2: SGHAT and FQNNGV. Trimming removed 1 base from V and 3 bases from J, with 10 bases in between. The CDR3 is 14 amino acids. CDR3 DNA sequence: TGTGCCAGCAGCTTAGCACAGGTGATCTACGAGCAGTACTTC. This sequence encodes CASSLAQVIYEQYF.

This clonotype was seen a handful of times. The rearrangement links TRBV27 to TRBJ2-1; possibly TRBD1 for D (6 bases). The germline V gene encodes CDR1 MNHEY and CDR2 SMNVEV (reference sequence). V lost 2 bases to trimming and J lost 10 bases, with 12 bases between them. The CDR3 contains 13 residues. CDR3 region: CASSLSRGGEQFF. For the CDR3, the DNA is TGTGCCAGCAGTTTAAGCAGGGGCGGCGAGCAGTTCTTC.